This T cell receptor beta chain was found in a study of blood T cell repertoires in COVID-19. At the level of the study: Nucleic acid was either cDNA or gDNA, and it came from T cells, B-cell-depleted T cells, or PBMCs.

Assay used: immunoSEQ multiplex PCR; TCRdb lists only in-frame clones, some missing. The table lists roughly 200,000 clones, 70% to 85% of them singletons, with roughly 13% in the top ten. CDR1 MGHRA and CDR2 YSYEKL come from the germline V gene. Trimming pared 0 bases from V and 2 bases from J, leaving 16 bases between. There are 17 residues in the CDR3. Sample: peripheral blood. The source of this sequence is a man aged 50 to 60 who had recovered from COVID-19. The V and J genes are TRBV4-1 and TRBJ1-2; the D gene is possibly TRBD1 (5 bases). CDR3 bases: TGCGCCAGCAGCCAAGATCAGGGTGGCAGGGTGAACTATGGCTACACCTTC. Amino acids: CASSQDQGGRVNYGYTF.